The 30 T cell receptor beta chains listed next were all sequenced from one sample in a study of control samples from healthy donors and cancer patients. Libraries were prepared by immunoSEQ multiplex PCR; TCRdb keeps only in-frame clonotypes and omits some of them. The profile shows around 80,000 clones, 85% to 95% of them singletons. The sample taken for sequencing was blood. The receptor set was obtained from a woman in her thirties in good health.

Worth noting for this clone: The sample holds other DNA sequences that translate to the same CDR3. The chain recombines TRBV3-1 (or the pseudogene TRBV3-2) with TRBJ1-1; D not certain. Germline V gene data show CDR1 as LGHDT and CDR2 as YNNKEL (reference sequence). The CDR3 sequence is 13 residues long. With 2 bases removed from V and 0 bases from J, the gap between germline ends came to 4 bases. Here the CDR3 DNA reads TGTGCCAGCAGCCAACAACTGAACACTGAAGCTTTCTTT. The encoded protein is CASSQQLNTEAFF.

DNA for the CDR3: TGTGCCAGCAGTAGTACCCGGCCCCAGCATTTT. Protein product: CASSSTRPQHF. The chain joins TRBV28 to TRBJ1-5; D is ambiguous. CDR1 MDHEN and CDR2 SYDVKM come from the germline V gene. The CDR3 runs to 11 residues. V lost 5 bases, J lost 9 bases, and 8 bases lay in between.

This chain uses TRBV29-1 with TRBJ1-2; tentative D call: TRBD1 (6 bases). V dropped 2 bases and J dropped 5 bases, with 9 bases sitting between them. This CDR3 spans 12 amino acids. Germline V CDR1 and CDR2: SQVTM, ANQGSEA. The CDR3 nucleotides are TGCAGCGTTGAAACAGGGAATTATGGCTACACCTTC. Amino acids: CSVETGNYGYTF.

The chain employs TRBV2 and TRBJ1-6; D remains unclear. Trimming left V 8 bases short and J 0 bases short, with 17 bases between. CDR1 and CDR2 (germline): SNHLY, FYNNEI. This CDR3 comprises 17 residues. The CDR3 coding sequence is TGTGCCAGCTCAGTCCTAACCCTGGGCTCCTATAATTCACCCCTCCACTTT. Translating it yields CASSVLTLGSYNSPLHF.

V gene TRBV28 combines with J gene TRBJ1-1, with D tentatively TRBD1 (6 bases). Trimming removed 5 bases from V and 6 bases from J, with 16 bases in between. CDR1 is MDHEN and CDR2 is SYDVKM in the germline V gene. The CDR3 loop spans 14 amino acids. The CDR3 nucleotides read TGTGCCAGCAGTATTGGGCAGGGGATCGCTGAAGCTTTCTTT. Protein sequence: CASSIGQGIAEAFF.

This rearrangement joins TRBV4-1 to TRBJ1-4; D gene ambiguous. From germline, CDR1 is MGHRA and CDR2 YSYEKL. The CDR3 is 15 residues long. The V gene lost 0 bases and the J gene lost 2 bases, with 7 bases spanning the gap. The chain's CDR3 is CASSQESQTNEKLFF. The CDR3 bases are TGCGCCAGCAGCCAAGAATCACAGACTAATGAAAAACTGTTTTTT.

The rearrangement joins TRBV6-5 to TRBJ1-1; D gene ambiguous. The CDR3 is made up of 15 amino acids. V lost 2 bases, J lost 0 bases, and 10 bases lay in between. Per germline, CDR1 MNHEY and CDR2 SVGAGI. The CDR3 region is CASSYQQRMNTEAFF. In nucleotides, the CDR3 is TGTGCCAGCAGTTACCAACAGCGGATGAACACTGAAGCTTTCTTT.

In regard to this clone: Other nucleotide sequences in the sample specify the same CDR3. The CDR3 coding sequence is TGTGCCAGCTCACCACAGGGATCAAATTCACCCCTCCACTTT. Its translation is CASSPQGSNSPLHF. The chain links TRBV18 to TRBJ1-6, with no clear D. With 1 base removed from V and 7 bases from J, the gap between germline ends came to 8 bases. Germline CDR1 and CDR2: KGHSH and LQKENI. The CDR3 length is 14 residues.

A single count supports this clone. The chain combines TRBV14 with TRBJ2-3, with 13 bases fitting TRBD2. The CDR3 has 16 amino acids. Germline V gives CDR1 SGHDN, CDR2 FVKESK. V was pared by 4 bases and J by 9 bases, with 10 bases of the junction left unmatched. The CDR3 sequence: CASSLLLAGGPSTQYF. The DNA for the CDR3 is TGTGCCAGCAGCCTATTACTAGCGGGGGGGCCTAGCACGCAGTATTTT.

V gene TRBV6-5 combines with J gene TRBJ1-4; D gene ambiguous. V was cut by 9 bases and J by 5 bases, with 13 bases left in between. Per germline, CDR1 MNHEY and CDR2 SVGAGI. CDR3 length: 13 residues. The CDR3 nucleotides read TGTGCCAGTCGGCCAGGAACAAATGAAAAACTGTTTTTT. Its protein is CASRPGTNEKLFF.

The rearrangement uses TRBV2 and TRBJ1-1; 7 nucleotides line up with TRBD1. There are 14 residues in the CDR3. J lost 2 bases, V lost 8 bases, and 8 bases had no gene match. Germline V gene lookup returns CDR1 SNHLY and CDR2 FYNNEI. The CDR3 protein is CASRTTGHNTEAFF. Here the CDR3 DNA reads TGTGCCAGCCGGACGACAGGGCATAACACTGAAGCTTTCTTT.

The CDR3 DNA reads TGTGCCAGCCAAGATAGACAGGGGTCGTCAGTCGTTGAAAAACTGTTTTTT. Translating it yields CASQDRQGSSVVEKLFF. The chain employs TRBV25-1 and TRBJ1-4; 8 bases align to TRBD1. The germline gives CDR1 MGHDK, CDR2 SYGVNS. The CDR3 length is 17 residues. V trimming: 8 bases; J trimming: 7 bases; junction bases outside the gene matches: 18.

This sequence joins TRBV6-1 and TRBJ2-1, with D possibly matching TRBD2 (6 bases). This CDR3 has 19 amino acids. CDR1 and CDR2 from the germline V gene are MNHNS and SASEGT. V was cut by 2 bases and J by 0 bases, with 20 bases left in between. The CDR3 coding sequence is TGTGCCAGCAGTGAATGGCCGGTGGGCGGGGTGAGCTCCTACAATGAGCAGTTCTTC. Translation gives CASSEWPVGGVSSYNEQFF.

V gene TRBV6-5 combines with J gene TRBJ2-5; 10 bases line up with TRBD1. The CDR3 covers 16 residues. CDR1 is MNHEY, CDR2 SVGAGI, per germline. Trimming cost V 0 bases and J 4 bases; bases outside gene matches: 5. The CDR3 sequence is CASSYSVTGGRETQYF. In DNA, the CDR3 is TGTGCCAGCAGTTACTCCGTGACAGGGGGCCGAGAGACCCAGTACTTC.

This rearrangement joins TRBV5-1 to TRBJ1-5; a weak D match, TRBD1 (6 bases). The CDR3 runs to 15 residues. V was clipped by 0 bases and J by 5 bases, with 12 bases between them. Germline loops: CDR1 SGHRS, CDR2 YFSETQ. The CDR3 bases are TGCGCCAGCAGCTTGGATCCGGGGGCGGATCAGCCCCAGCATTTT. It codes for CASSLDPGADQPQHF.

The J gene is TRBJ1-3, the V gene TRBV6-1; TRBD1 aligns across 9 bases. The CDR3 runs 18 residues. From germline, CDR1 is MNHNS and CDR2 SASEGT. J gave up 5 bases and V 1 base, and 12 bases lay outside the gene matches. This CDR3 is CASSEGRSGQGLRNTIYF. CDR3 coding DNA: TGTGCCAGCAGTGAAGGGAGGAGCGGACAGGGGCTCAGAAACACCATATATTTT.

Notes on this clone: Other nucleotide sequences from this sample produce the same CDR3. V is TRBV27 and J is TRBJ1-2; TRBD1 is a possible D gene (5 bases). The CDR3 sequence is 14 residues long. Germline lookup yields CDR1 MNHEY and CDR2 SMNVEV (reference sequence). V was clipped by 2 bases and J by 7 bases, with 14 bases between them. The CDR3 nucleotides read TGTGCCAGCAGTTTAAGGGGCGGGGCTGGTGGCTACACCTTC. The encoded protein is CASSLRGGAGGYTF.

The V gene is TRBV6-5, the J gene TRBJ1-2; 7 nucleotides line up with TRBD1. CDR1 is MNHEY and CDR2 is SVGAGI in the germline V gene. J gave up 8 bases and V 4 bases, and 7 bases lay outside the gene matches. The CDR3 is 13 residues long. The CDR3 loop reads CASSSGQLKGYTF. The CDR3 bases are TGTGCCAGCAGTTCGGGACAGTTAAAGGGCTACACCTTC.

The genes are TRBV6-1 and TRBJ2-1; D perhaps matches TRBD1 (7 bases). Germline loops: CDR1 MNHNS, CDR2 SASEGT. The germline V and J ends were trimmed by 3 bases and 5 bases, with 23 bases remaining between them. The CDR3 consists of 18 residues. The CDR3 sequence is CASSDPRGAKGRNNEQFF. The CDR3 nucleotides read TGTGCCAGCAGTGATCCCAGGGGGGCCAAGGGGCGGAACAATGAGCAGTTCTTC.

V usage is TRBV7-6 and J usage is TRBJ2-1, with D hard to call. The CDR3 has 18 residues. Trimming cost V 5 bases and J 0 bases, with 20 bases left between them. Germline assignment: CDR1 SGHVS and CDR2 FNYEAQ. For the CDR3, the DNA is TGTGCCAGCAGCCCGTACCCTTCCCTACCGGGCTCCTACAATGAGCAGTTCTTC. The encoded protein is CASSPYPSLPGSYNEQFF.

This rearrangement joins TRBV28 to TRBJ1-2; D is undetermined. The CDR3 has 15 residues. Germline values: CDR1 MDHEN, CDR2 SYDVKM. V dropped 5 bases and J dropped 0 bases, with 13 bases sitting between them. As DNA, the CDR3 is TGTGCCAGCAGTCGGACGCGGGTTACTAACTATGGCTACACCTTC. Translation gives CASSRTRVTNYGYTF.

The rearrangement joins TRBV24-1 to TRBJ1-3; D is perhaps TRBD1 (6 bases). Germline loops: CDR1 KGHDR, CDR2 SFDVKD. The CDR3 covers 13 residues. The V gene lost 4 bases and the J gene lost 11 bases, with 14 bases spanning the gap. The CDR3 here is CATSDPTTGPIYF. The DNA of the CDR3 is TGTGCCACCAGTGACCCTACTACAGGGCCCATATATTTT.

V usage is TRBV18 and J usage is TRBJ1-1; weak D call: TRBD1 (6 bases). The CDR3 spans 14 residues. Trimming left V 2 bases short and J 0 bases short, with 7 bases between. Germline CDR1 and CDR2: KGHSH and LQKENI. The CDR3 region is CASSPRGMNTEAFF. The CDR3 bases are TGTGCCAGCTCACCAAGGGGGATGAACACTGAAGCTTTCTTT.

Only one count was recorded for this clone. This chain links TRBV5-1 with TRBJ1-6, with D possibly being TRBD1 (5 bases). Trimming pared 0 bases from V and 5 bases from J, leaving 12 bases between. The CDR3 consists of 16 residues. The germline CDR1 and CDR2 sequences are SGHRS and YFSETQ. The CDR3 here is CASSLAATANNSPLHF. The CDR3 nucleotides read TGCGCCAGCAGCTTGGCGGCGACAGCTAATAATTCACCCCTCCACTTT.

This sequence joins TRBV28 and TRBJ1-5; D uncertain. Germline V lookup: CDR1 MDHEN, CDR2 SYDVKM. Between the trimmed V and J ends, which lost 5 bases and 2 bases, there was a span of 7 bases. CDR3 length: 13 amino acids. The CDR3 DNA is TGTGCCAGCAGTAAGGACGGCAATCAGCCCCAGCATTTT. This sequence encodes CASSKDGNQPQHF. The full variable domain, in which reference TRBV28 and TRBJ1-5 provide the parts outside the CDR3, is DVKVTQSSRYLVKRTGEKVFLECVQDMDHENMFWYRQDPGLGLRLIYFSYDVKMKEKGDIPEGYSVSREKKERFSLILESASTNQTSMYLCASSKDGNQPQHFGDGTRLSIL.

The CDR3, as DNA: TGTGCCAGCAGGCTGACGGAGCTTACTAACAATGAGCAGTTCTTC. This gives the protein CASRLTELTNNEQFF. The rearrangement uses TRBV2 and TRBJ2-1; D is unresolved. Germline V gene sequence: CDR1 SNHLY, CDR2 FYNNEI. V shed 6 bases and J shed 5 bases, with 17 bases lying between them. This CDR3 contains 15 residues. Complete variable domain (other parts from reference TRBV2 and TRBJ2-1): EPEVTQTPSHQVTQMGQEVILRCVPISNHLYFYWYRQILGQKVEFLVSFYNNEISEKSEIFDDQFSVERPDGSNFTLKIRSTKLEDSAMYFCASRLTELTNNEQFFGPGTRLTVL.

The chain recombines TRBV6-5 with TRBJ2-2; D is ambiguous. The CDR3 length is 12 residues. V lost 3 bases and J lost 7, with 6 bases in between. Germline V gene sequence: CDR1 MNHEY, CDR2 SVGAGI. The CDR3 coding sequence is TGTGCCAGCAGTTATTTCCGCGGGGAGCTGTTTTTT. Protein: CASSYFRGELFF.

This chain uses TRBV18 with TRBJ2-3; 8 positions match TRBD2. CDR3 length: 18 residues. Looked up from germline, CDR1 is KGHSH and CDR2 is LQKENI. The J segment lost 0 bases and the V segment lost 3 bases, leaving 11 bases of the junction unmatched. The CDR3: CASSPRKASGLSTDTQYF. As DNA, the CDR3 is TGTGCCAGCTCACCCCGGAAGGCTAGCGGGCTCAGCACAGATACGCAGTATTTT.

There are a few counts of this clone. V is TRBV4-2 and J is TRBJ2-2; D gene uncertain. Germline V gene sequence: CDR1 LGHNA, CDR2 YNFKEQ. The CDR3 loop spans 14 amino acids. V was trimmed by 0 bases and J by 6 bases, leaving 8 bases between them. The CDR3 spells CASSQEIRAGELFF. In DNA form, the CDR3 reads TGTGCCAGCAGCCAAGAGATAAGAGCCGGGGAGCTGTTTTTT.

In DNA form, the CDR3 reads TGTGCCAGCATCATCAGCAGTGGTACTGAAGCTTTCTTT. Its translation is CASIISSGTEAFF. The chain employs TRBV11-1 and TRBJ1-1; D is unclear. In germline, CDR1 is SGHAT, CDR2 FQDESV (reference sequence). V lost 7 bases to trimming and J lost 5 bases, with 14 bases between them. The CDR3 has 13 residues.